This T cell receptor (beta chain) was recovered during a study of blood T cell repertoires in COVID-19. As for the study in general: Collection of acute and convalescent COVID-19 samples took place in the United States, Italy and Spain. PBMCs, B-cell-depleted T cells, or T cells provided the cDNA or gDNA that made up the material.

Here immunoSEQ multiplex PCR was the method, and the copy in TCRdb shows in-frame clones only, minus some. The top ten hold more than 2% of the sample, which has around 26,000 clones, roughly 77% seen once. Trimming stripped 4 bases from V and 0 bases from J, with 13 bases between. The CDR3 consists of 16 residues. Germline V gene lookup returns CDR1 LNHDA and CDR2 SQIVND (reference sequence). The Seattle site enrolled patients during active infection and followed them longitudinally. The receptor's source is a woman aged 70-85 years with COVID-19, enrolled during active disease. Sequencing used peripheral blood. The rearrangement links TRBV19 to TRBJ1-3; D is unclear. CDR3 in DNA: TGTGCCAGTAGTACCCATTTCGTCGGCTCTGGAAACACCATATATTTT. It codes for CASSTHFVGSGNTIYF.